The clone carrying this T cell receptor (beta chain) has ten or more counts. What it binds is not known. The authors amplified TCR beta CDR3 regions, and they did so from RNA transcripts for repertoire sequencing. The authors performed first-round RT-PCR with HTBI primers and then a second-round multiplex PCR. TCRdb analysed the multiplex PCR reads with MiXCR anew, one entry per CDR3 protein. In the table there are roughly 600,000 distinct CDR3 sequences, 35% to 40% of which are singletons. This sample is drawn from a study of Graves' ophthalmopathy and Graves' hyperthyroidism. Study-wide context: Cases classed as stable hyperthyroidism had no ophthalmopathy within 18 months of follow-up. Whole-study results and caveats: Ophthalmopathy progression was predicted with 70% to 71% sensitivity and around 72% specificity. Researchers report that a 13-signature model separated ophthalmopathy from stable hyperthyroidism, posting about 90% sensitivity and roughly 81% specificity.

Trimming took 7 bases from V and 4 from J, leaving 19 bases between them. The CDR3 loop spans 15 amino acids. The gene calls are TRBV12-3 or TRBV12-4 and TRBJ1-2; D call uncertain. The clonotype comes from an adult man with Graves' hyperthyroidism. The sequencing input was peripheral blood or thyroid tissue (not recorded which). This CDR3 is CASTAGPPEGYGYTF. The CDR3 nucleotides are TGTGCCAGCACCGCCGGGCCCCCCGAGGGCTATGGCTACACCTTC.